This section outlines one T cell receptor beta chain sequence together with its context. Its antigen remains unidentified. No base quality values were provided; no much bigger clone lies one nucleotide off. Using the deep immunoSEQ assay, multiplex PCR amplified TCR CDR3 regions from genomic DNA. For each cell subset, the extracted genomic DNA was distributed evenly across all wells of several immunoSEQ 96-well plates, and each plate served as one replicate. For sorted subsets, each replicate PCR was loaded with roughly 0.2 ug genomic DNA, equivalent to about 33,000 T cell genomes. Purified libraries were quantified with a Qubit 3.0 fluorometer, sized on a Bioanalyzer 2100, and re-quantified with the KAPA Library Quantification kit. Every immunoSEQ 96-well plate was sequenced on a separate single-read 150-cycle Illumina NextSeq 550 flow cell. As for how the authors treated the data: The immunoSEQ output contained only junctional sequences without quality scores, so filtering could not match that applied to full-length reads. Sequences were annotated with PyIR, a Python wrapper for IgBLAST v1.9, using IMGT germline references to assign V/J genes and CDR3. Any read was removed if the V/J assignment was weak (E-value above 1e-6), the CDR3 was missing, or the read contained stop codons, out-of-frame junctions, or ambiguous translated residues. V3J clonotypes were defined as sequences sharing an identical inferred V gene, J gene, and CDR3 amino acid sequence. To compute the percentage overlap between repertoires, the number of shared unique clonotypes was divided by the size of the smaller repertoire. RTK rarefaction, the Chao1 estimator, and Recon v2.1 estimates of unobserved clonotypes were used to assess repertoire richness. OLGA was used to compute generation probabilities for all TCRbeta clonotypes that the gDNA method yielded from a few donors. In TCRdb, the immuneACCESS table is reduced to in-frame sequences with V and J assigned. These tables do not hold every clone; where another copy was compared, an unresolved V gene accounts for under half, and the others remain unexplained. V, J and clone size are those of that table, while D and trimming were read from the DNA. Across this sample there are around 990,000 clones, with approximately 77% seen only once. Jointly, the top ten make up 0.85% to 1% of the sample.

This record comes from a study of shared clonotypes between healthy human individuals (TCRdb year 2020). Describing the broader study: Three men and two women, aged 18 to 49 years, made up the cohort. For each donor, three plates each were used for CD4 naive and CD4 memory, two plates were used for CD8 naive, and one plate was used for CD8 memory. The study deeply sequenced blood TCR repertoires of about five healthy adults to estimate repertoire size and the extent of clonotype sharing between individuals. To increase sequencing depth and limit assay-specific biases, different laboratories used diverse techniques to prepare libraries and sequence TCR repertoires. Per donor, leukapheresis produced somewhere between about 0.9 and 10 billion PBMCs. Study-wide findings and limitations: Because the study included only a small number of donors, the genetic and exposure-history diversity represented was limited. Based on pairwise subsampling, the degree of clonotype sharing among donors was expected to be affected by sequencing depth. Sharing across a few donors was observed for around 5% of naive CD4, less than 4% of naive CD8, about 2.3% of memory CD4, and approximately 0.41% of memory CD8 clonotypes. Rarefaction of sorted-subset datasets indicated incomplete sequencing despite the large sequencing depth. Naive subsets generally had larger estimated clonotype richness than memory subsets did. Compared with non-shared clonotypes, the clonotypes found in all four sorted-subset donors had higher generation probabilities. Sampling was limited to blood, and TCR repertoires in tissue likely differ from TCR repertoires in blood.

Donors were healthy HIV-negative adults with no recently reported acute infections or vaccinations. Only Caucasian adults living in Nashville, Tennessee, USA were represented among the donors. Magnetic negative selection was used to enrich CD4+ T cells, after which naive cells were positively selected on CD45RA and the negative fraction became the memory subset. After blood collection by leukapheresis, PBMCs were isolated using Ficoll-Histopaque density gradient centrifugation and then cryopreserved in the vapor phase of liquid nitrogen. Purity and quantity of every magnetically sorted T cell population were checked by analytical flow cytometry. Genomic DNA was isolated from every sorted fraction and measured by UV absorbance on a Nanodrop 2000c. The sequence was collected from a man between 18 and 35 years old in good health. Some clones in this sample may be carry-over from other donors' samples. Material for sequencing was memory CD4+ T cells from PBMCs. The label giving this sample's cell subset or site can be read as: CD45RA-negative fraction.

The CDR3 reads as follows: CASKLGGMGNTEAFF. The sequence in DNA is TGTGCCAGCAAGCTAGGGGGCATGGGGAACACTGAAGCTTTCTTT. The rearranged chain carries TRBV6-5 and TRBJ1-1, and TRBD1 aligns with 7 junction nucleotides. The CDR3, cysteine through phenylalanine, is 15 amino acids long. Only CDR3 DNA remains: 45 bases, in frame from the first base. The CDR1 and CDR2 encoded by the germline V gene are MNHEY and SVGAGI. For this chain, trimming is 7 bases at the V end and 1 base at the J end, and the number of junction bases without a gene match is 9.